This T cell receptor beta chain was found in a study of blood T cell repertoires in COVID-19. TCRdb keeps only in-frame clones here, not all; method: immunoSEQ multiplex PCR. The sample includes around 300,000 clones, 65% to 90% seen only once; the top ten take approximately 7.6%. Germline trimming cut 3 bases from V and 1 base from J; bases unmatched to any gene: 2. This CDR3 is 14 amino acids long. Germline CDR1 SGHKS, CDR2 YYEKEE (reference sequence). The receptor's source is a human donor in a cohort sampled during active COVID-19. Sequencing was done on a sample of peripheral blood. V and J are TRBV5-5 and TRBJ2-3, with TRBD2 identical over 7 bases. The CDR3 spells CASSSAGRTDTQYF. The CDR3 bases are TGTGCCAGCAGCTCAGCGGGGCGCACAGATACGCAGTATTTT.